This paragraph covers one T cell receptor beta chain sequence. A CD8+CD4-CCR7+CD45RA+ gate was used to sort naive CD8 T cells. These data come from a study of molecular identifiers for immune sequencing clone quantification. It was with previously described methods and listed TCR primers that bulk TCR libraries were made. Via MiXCR, TCRdb re-called the PCR reads, giving one row per CDR3 protein. This sample has more than 6,000 distinct CDR3 sequences, with around 17% found just once. The CDR3 is 16 residues long. Per the germline V gene, CDR1 is SGHNT and CDR2 is YYREEE (reference sequence). Trimming stripped 4 bases from V and 3 bases from J, with 17 bases between.

Source material: naive CD8+ T cells from blood, with Jurkat cell RNA spiked in. As to subset: FACS-sorted CD8+CD4-CCR7+CD45RA+ naive T cells. The V gene is TRBV5-4, the J gene TRBJ2-1; no firm D call. This clonotype was sampled from a human donor in good health. Some libraries in this study had Jurkat cell RNA spiked in. CDR3 amino acids: CASSPSERRLYNEQFF. DNA of the CDR3: TGTGCCAGCAGCCCGTCCGAGCGCAGACTCTACAATGAGCAGTTCTTC.